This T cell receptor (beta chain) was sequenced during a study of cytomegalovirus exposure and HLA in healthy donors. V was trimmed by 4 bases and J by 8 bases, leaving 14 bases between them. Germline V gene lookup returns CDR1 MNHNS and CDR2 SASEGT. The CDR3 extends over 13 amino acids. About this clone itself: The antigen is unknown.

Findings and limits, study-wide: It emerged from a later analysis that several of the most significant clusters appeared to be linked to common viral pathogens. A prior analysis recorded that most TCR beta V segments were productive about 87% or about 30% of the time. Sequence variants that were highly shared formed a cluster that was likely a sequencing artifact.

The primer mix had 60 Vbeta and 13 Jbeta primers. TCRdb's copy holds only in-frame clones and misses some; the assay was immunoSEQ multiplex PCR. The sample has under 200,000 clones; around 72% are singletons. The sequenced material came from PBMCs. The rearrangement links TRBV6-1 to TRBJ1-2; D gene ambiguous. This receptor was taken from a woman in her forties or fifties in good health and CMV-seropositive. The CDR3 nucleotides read TGTGCCAGCAGTGTGCCTCCAGACTTAGGCTACACCTTC. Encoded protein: CASSVPPDLGYTF.